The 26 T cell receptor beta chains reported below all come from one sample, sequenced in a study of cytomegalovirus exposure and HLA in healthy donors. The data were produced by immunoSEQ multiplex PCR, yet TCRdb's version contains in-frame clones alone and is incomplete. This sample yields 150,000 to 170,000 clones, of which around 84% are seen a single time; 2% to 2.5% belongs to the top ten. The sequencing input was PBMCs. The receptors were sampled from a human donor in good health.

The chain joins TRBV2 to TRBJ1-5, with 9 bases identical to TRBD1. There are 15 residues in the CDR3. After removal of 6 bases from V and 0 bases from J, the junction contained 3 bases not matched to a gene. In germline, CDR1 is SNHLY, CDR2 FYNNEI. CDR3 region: CASRGTGNSNQPQHF. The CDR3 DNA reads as TGTGCCAGCAGGGGGACAGGGAATAGCAATCAGCCCCAGCATTTT.

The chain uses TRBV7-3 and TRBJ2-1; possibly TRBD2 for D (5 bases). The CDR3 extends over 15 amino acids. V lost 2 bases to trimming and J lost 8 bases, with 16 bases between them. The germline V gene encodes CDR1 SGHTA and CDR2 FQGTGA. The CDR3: CASSLGVFSADEQFF. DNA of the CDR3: TGTGCCAGCAGCTTAGGAGTCTTTTCAGCGGATGAGCAGTTCTTC.

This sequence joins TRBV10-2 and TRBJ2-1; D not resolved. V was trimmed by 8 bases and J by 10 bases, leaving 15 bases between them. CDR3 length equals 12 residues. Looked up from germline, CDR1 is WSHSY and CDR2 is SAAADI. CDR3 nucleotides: TGCGCCAGCGGCTGGGTGTTGAGGGAGCAGTTCTTC. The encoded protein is CASGWVLREQFF.

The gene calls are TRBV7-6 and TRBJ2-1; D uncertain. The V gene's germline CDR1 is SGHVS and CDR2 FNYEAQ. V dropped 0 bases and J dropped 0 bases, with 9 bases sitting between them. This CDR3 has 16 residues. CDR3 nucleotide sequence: TGTGCCAGCAGCTTAGCGCTGGTTAGCTCCTACAATGAGCAGTTCTTC. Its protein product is CASSLALVSSYNEQFF.

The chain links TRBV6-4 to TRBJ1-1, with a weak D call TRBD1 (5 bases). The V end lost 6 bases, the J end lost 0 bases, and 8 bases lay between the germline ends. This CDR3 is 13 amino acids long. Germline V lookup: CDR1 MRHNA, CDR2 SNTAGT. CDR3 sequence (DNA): TGTGCCAGCAGCAGGGTGTTGAACACTGAAGCTTTCTTT. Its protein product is CASSRVLNTEAFF.

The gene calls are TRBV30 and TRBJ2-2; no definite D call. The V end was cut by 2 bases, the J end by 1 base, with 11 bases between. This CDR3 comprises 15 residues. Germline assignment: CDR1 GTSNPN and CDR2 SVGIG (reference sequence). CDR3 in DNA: TGTGCCTGGAGTAAAAGCGAGAAGAACACCGGGGAGCTGTTTTTT. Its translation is CAWSKSEKNTGELFF.

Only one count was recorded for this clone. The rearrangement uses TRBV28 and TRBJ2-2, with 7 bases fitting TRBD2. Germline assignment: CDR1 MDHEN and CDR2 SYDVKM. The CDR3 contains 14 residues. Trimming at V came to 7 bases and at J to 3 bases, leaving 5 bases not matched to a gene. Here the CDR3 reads CASIVAGDTGELFF. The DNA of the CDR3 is TGTGCCAGCATTGTCGCGGGGGACACCGGGGAGCTGTTTTTT.

CDR3 region: CASSLAGGLGEAFF. DNA of the CDR3: TGTGCCAGCAGTTTAGCAGGGGGGTTAGGGGAAGCTTTCTTT. The chain combines TRBV27 with TRBJ1-1; TRBD1 aligns across 7 bases. The CDR3 contains 14 residues. Trimming cost V 2 bases and J 8 bases; bases outside gene matches: 8. Germline values: CDR1 MNHEY, CDR2 SMNVEV (reference sequence).

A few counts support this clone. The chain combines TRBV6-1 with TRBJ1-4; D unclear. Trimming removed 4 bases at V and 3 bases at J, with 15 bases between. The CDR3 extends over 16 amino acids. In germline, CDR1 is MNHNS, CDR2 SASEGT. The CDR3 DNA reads TGTGCCAGCAGTGCTGTGCTACGTGCGGCTAATGAAAAACTGTTTTTT. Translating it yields CASSAVLRAANEKLFF.

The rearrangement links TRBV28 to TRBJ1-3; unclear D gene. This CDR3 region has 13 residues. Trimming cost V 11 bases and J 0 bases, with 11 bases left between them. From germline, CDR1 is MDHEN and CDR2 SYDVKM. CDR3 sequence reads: CASGGSSGNTIYF. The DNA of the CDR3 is TGTGCCTCCGGAGGGTCCTCTGGAAACACCATATATTTT. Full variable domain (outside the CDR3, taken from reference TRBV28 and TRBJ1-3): DVKVTQSSRYLVKRTGEKVFLECVQDMDHENMFWYRQDPGLGLRLIYFSYDVKMKEKGDIPEGYSVSREKKERFSLILESASTNQTSMYLCASGGSSGNTIYFGEGSWLTVV.

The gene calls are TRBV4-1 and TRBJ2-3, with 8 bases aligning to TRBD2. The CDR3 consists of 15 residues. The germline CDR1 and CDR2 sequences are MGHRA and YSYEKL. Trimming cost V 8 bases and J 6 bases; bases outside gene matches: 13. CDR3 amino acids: CASRPRTGGSDTQYF. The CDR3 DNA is TGCGCCAGCCGGCCGAGAACGGGAGGGTCGGATACGCAGTATTTT.

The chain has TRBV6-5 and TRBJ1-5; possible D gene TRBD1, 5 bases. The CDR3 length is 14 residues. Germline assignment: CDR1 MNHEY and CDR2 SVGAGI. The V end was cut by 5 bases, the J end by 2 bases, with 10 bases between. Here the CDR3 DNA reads TGTGCCAGCAGTCGCAGGGTTGGCAATCAGCCCCAGCATTTT. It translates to CASSRRVGNQPQHF.

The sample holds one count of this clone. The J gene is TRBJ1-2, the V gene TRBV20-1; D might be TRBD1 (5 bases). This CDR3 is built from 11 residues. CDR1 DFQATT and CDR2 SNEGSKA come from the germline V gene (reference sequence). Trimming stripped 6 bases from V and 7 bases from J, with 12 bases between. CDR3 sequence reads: CSAMRQTGYTF. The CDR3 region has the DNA TGCAGTGCCATGAGACAGACTGGCTACACCTTC.

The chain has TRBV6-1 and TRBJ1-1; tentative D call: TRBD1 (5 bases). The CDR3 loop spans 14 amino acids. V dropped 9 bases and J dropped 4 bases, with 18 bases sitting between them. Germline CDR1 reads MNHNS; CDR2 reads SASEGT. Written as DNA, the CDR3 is TGTGCCAGTAGCGACCGGGACTTGGCCACTGAAGCTTTCTTT. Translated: CASSDRDLATEAFF.

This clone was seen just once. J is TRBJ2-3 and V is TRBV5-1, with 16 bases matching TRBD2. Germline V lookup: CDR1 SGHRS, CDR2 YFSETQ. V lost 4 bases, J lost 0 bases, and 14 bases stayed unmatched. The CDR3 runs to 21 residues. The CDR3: CASSGLFGTSGGATSTDTQYF. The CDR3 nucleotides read TGCGCCAGCAGCGGACTATTCGGGACTAGCGGGGGGGCAACTAGCACAGATACGCAGTATTTT.

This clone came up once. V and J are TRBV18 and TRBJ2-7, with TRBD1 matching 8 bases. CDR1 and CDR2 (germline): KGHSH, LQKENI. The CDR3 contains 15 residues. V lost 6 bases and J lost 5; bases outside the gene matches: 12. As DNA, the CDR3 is TGTGCCAGCTCCCCCGGGACAGGACGACCCGACGAGCAGTACTTC. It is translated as CASSPGTGRPDEQYF. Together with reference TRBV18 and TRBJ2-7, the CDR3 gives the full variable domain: NAGVMQNPRHLVRRRGQEARLRCSPMKGHSHVYWYRQLPEEGLKFMVYLQKENIIDESGMPKERFSAEFPKEGPSILRIQQVVRGDSAAYFCASSPGTGRPDEQYFGPGTRLTVT.

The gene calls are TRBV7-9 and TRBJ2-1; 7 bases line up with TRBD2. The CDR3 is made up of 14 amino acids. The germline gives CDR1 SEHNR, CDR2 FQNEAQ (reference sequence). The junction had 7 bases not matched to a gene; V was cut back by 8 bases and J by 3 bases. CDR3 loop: CASGSGGFYNEQFF. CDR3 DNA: TGTGCCAGCGGGTCGGGAGGCTTCTACAATGAGCAGTTCTTC.

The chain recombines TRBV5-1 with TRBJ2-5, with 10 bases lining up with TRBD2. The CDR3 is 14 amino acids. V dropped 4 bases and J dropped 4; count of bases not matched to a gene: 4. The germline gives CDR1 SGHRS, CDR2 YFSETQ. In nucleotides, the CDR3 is TGCGCCAGCAGCCCAGCGGGAGGGCCAGAGACCCAGTACTTC. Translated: CASSPAGGPETQYF.

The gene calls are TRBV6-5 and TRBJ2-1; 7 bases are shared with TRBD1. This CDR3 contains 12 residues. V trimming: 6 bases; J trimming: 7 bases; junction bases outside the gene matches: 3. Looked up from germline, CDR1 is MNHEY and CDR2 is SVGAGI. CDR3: CASSRTGNEQFF. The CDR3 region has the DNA TGTGCCAGCAGCCGGACAGGAAATGAGCAGTTCTTC.

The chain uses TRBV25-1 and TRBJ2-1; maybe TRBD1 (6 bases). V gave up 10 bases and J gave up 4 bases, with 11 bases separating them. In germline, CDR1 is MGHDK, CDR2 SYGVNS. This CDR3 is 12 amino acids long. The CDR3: CATRTEYNEQFF. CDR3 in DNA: TGTGCCACCAGGACAGAGTACAATGAGCAGTTCTTC. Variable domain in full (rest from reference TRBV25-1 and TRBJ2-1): EADIYQTPRYLVIGTGKKITLECSQTMGHDKMYWYQQDPGMELHLIHYSYGVNSTEKGDLSSESTVSRIRTEHFPLTLESARPSHTSQYLCATRTEYNEQFFGPGTRLTVL.

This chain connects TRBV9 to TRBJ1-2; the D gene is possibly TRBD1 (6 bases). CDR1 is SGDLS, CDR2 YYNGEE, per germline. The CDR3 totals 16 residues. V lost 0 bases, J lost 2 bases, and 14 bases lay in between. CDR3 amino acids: CASSVGGQLLNYGYTF. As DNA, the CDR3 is TGTGCCAGCAGCGTAGGGGGGCAGCTACTCAACTATGGCTACACCTTC.

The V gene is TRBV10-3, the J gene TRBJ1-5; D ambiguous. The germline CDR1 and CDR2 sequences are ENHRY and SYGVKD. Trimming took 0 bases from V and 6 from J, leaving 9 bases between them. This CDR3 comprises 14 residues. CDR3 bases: TGTGCCATCAGTGAGTCCTGGGGAGGTCAGCCCCAGCATTTT. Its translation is CAISESWGGQPQHF.

CDR3 region: CASTSETYSTDTQYF. The CDR3 bases are TGTGCCAGCACTAGCGAGACTTATAGCACAGATACGCAGTATTTT. The V and J genes are TRBV2 and TRBJ2-3; TRBD2 is a possible D gene (6 bases). V was clipped by 7 bases and J by 0 bases, with 14 bases between them. This CDR3 has 15 amino acids. From germline, CDR1 is SNHLY and CDR2 FYNNEI.

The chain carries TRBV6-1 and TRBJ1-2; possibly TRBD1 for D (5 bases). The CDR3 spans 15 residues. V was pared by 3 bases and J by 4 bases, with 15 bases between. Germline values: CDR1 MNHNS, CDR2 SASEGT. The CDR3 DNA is TGTGCCAGCAGTGACCAGGGTAAAGGGATCTATGGCTACACCTTC. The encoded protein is CASSDQGKGIYGYTF.

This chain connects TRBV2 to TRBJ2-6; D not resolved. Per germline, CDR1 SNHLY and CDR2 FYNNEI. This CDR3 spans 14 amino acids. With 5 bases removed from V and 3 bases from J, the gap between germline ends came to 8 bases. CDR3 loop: CASSPPRGANVLTF. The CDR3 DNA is TGTGCCAGCAGTCCCCCGCGTGGGGCCAACGTCCTGACTTTC.

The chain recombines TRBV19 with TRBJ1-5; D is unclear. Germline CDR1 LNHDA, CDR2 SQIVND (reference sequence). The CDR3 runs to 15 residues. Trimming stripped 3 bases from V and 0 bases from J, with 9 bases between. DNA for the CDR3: TGTGCCAGTAGTATTCAGGTTTCTAGCAATCAGCCCCAGCATTTT. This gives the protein CASSIQVSSNQPQHF.